This T cell receptor beta chain was profiled in a study of glioma-infiltrating T cells. Overall study: Before surgery, glioma patients received dexamethasone for at most six days.

Amplification of TCR alpha and beta CDR3 regions from RNA used iRepertoire nested multiplex PCR. TCRdb reprocessed the multiplex PCR reads via MiXCR and lists one record per CDR3 protein. The sample has around 350,000 distinct CDR3 sequences; around 38% are singletons. Broader study findings: Tissue-blood divergence was below expectation in non-neoplastic patients, above in gliomas. A blood CDR3 motif signature was depleted in highly divergent patients.

Per germline, CDR1 SGHRS and CDR2 YFSETQ. Trimming left V 0 bases short and J 4 bases short, with 6 bases between. This CDR3 is built from 13 residues. This clonotype was recorded a few times. Its target is not known. Sequencing used glioma tissue, nonneoplastic brain tissue, or PBMCs (not recorded which). The chain employs TRBV5-1 and TRBJ2-3, with D tentatively TRBD2 (5 bases). This TCR was recovered from a human donor with low-grade glioma or glioblastoma, undergoing nonglioma brain surgery, or in good health (not recorded which). In nucleotides, the CDR3 is TGCGCCAGCAGCTTGGAGAGGGCAGATACGCAGTATTTT. Translating it yields CASSLERADTQYF.